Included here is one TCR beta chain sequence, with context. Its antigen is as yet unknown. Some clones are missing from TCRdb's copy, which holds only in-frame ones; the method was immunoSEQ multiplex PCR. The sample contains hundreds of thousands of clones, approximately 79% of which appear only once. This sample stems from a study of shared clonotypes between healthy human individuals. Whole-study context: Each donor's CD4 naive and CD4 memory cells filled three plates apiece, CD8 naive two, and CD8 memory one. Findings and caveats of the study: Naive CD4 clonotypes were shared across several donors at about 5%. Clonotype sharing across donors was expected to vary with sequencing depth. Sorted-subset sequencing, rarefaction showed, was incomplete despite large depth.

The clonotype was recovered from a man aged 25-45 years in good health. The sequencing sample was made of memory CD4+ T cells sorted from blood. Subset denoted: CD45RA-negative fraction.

The CDR3 sequence: CASSPPTSGSYNEQFF. The CDR3 DNA is TGCGCCAGCAGTCCTCCGACTAGCGGCTCCTACAATGAGCAGTTCTTC. V is TRBV10-2 and J is TRBJ2-1; 9 nucleotides line up with TRBD2. The CDR3 is made up of 16 amino acids. V gave up 5 bases and J gave up 0 bases; unmatched junction bases: 5. Per germline, CDR1 WSHSY and CDR2 SAAADI.